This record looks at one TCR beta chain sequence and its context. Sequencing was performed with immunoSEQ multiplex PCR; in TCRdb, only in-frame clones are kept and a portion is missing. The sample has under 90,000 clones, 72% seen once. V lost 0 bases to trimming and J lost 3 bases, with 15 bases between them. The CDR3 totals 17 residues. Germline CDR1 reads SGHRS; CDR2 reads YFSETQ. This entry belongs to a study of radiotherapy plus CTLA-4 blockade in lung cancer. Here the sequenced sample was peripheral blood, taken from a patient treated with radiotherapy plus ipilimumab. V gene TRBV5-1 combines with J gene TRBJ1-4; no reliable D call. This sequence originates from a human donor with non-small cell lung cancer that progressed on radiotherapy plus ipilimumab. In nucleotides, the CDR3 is TGCGCCAGCAGCTTGGAATTTTCGGCCAGGCCTAATGAAAAACTGTTTTTT. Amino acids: CASSLEFSARPNEKLFF.